A single TCR beta chain is shown here with its context. Time point specified: baseline pretreatment blood. Regarding treatment: 15 Gy SBRT to primary tumor, nephrectomy 4 weeks later. These data are taken from a study of radiation and T cells in renal cell carcinoma. Clones were read by immunoSEQ multiplex PCR, and TCRdb kept only the in-frame ones, dropping some. This sample has roughly 120,000 clones, with 80% to 85% found just once. V was trimmed by 0 bases and J by 0 bases, leaving 3 bases between them. CDR3 length equals 14 residues. CDR1 and CDR2 (germline): LGHNA, YNFKEQ. The sample was blood, taken from a patient whose treatment included radiotherapy and nephrectomy. The V gene is TRBV4-2, the J gene TRBJ2-4; the D is unclear. The receptor's source is a woman in her sixties or seventies with renal cell carcinoma. CDR3 protein: CASSQDLAKNIQYF. In DNA form, the CDR3 reads TGTGCCAGCAGCCAAGATCTAGCCAAAAACATTCAGTACTTC.